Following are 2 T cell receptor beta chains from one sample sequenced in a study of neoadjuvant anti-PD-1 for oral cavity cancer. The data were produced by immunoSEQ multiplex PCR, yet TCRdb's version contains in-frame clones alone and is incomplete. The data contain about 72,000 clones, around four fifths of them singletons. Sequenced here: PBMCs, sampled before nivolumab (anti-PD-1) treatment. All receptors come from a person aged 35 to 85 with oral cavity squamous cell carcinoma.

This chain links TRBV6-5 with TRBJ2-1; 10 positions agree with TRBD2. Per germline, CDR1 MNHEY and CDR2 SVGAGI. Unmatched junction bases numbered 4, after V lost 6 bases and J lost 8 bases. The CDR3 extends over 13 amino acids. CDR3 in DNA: TGTGCCAGCAGGTGGACTAGCGGCTATGAGCAGTTCTTC. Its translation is CASRWTSGYEQFF.

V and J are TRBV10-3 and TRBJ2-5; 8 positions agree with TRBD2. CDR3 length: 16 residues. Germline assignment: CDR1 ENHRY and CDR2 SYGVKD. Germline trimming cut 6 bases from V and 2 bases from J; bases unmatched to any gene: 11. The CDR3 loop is CAISPGERGQQETQYF. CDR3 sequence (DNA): TGTGCCATCAGCCCTGGCGAGCGGGGGCAACAAGAGACCCAGTACTTC.